This record looks at one TCR beta chain sequence and its context. Its antigen remains unknown. This CDR3 comprises 18 residues. From germline, CDR1 is MDHEN and CDR2 SYDVKM. V shed 7 bases and J 0 bases; nucleotides not matched to a gene: 13. The data belong to a study of cytomegalovirus exposure and HLA in healthy donors. The study, taken as a whole, reports: Subsequent analysis found a tendency for first-cohort TCR clusters to co-occur within the 120 or so validation repertoires. Most TCR sequences proved rare, with some public TCRs found in many donors.

Profiling relied on immunoSEQ multiplex PCR, and the TCRdb table lists in-frame clones only, not all of them. The data contain roughly 86,000 clones, almost 97% of them singletons. Material: PBMCs. The sequence was collected from a man aged 18 to 30 in good health and CMV-seropositive. The chain uses TRBV28 and TRBJ1-5; 9 bases line up with TRBD1. The CDR3 DNA is TGTGCCAGCAAGGGACAGGGAATTCCCCCTCATAGCAATCAGCCCCAGCATTTT. Its translation is CASKGQGIPPHSNQPQHF. The full variable domain, with the rest looked up from reference TRBV28 and TRBJ1-5, is DVKVTQSSRYLVKRTGEKVFLECVQDMDHENMFWYRQDPGLGLRLIYFSYDVKMKEKGDIPEGYSVSREKKERFSLILESASTNQTSMYLCASKGQGIPPHSNQPQHFGDGTRLSIL.